This T cell receptor (beta chain) was sequenced for a study of T-cell reconstitution after alpha-beta-depleted transplantation in children. The TCRbeta library was prepared with unique molecular identifiers. TCRdb called the PCR reads again in MiXCR, with one record for every CDR3 protein. Among 450,000 to 550,000 distinct CDR3 sequences listed, 11% were seen once. The germline CDR1 and CDR2 sequences are LNHNV and YYDKDF (reference sequence). V was shortened by 1 base and J by 0 bases, with 5 bases between the two germline ends. The CDR3 has 14 residues. The rearrangement links TRBV15 to TRBJ2-3; D is ambiguous. The TCR originated in a female patient between 2 and 15 years old who had a stem cell transplant for aplastic anemia, so the T cells may come from the graft donor. This specimen was PBMCs, mostly from graft donor cells, taken 180 days after TCRalphabeta/CD19-depleted stem cell transplant. The CDR3 loop is CATSRGHSTDTQYF. In DNA form, the CDR3 reads TGTGCCACCAGCAGAGGACACAGCACAGATACGCAGTATTTT. Variable domain in full (rest from reference TRBV15 and TRBJ2-3): DAMVIQNPRYQVTQFGKPVTLSCSQTLNHNVMYWYQQKSSQAPKLLFHYYDKDFNNEADTPDNFQSRRPNTSFCFLDIRSPGLGDTAMYLCATSRGHSTDTQYFGPGTRLTVL.